Listed below are T cell receptor beta chains from one sample, sequenced in a study of blood T cell repertoires in COVID-19. The repertoire was sequenced with immunoSEQ multiplex PCR; TCRdb's copy has only in-frame clones and lacks some. This repertoire shows some 370,000 clones, about 89% found once; its top ten account for 10%. The sample was peripheral blood. The receptors derive from a woman aged 25 to 39 with COVID-19, enrolled during active disease. Each CDR3 is given without its conserved first and last residue.

j_call | v_call | cdr3_aa
TRBJ2-7 | TRBV6-2/TRBV6-3 | ASSLGQYEQY
TRBJ2-2 | TRBV11-2 | ASSLIPRVLTGTGELF
TRBJ2-5 | TRBV7-8 | ASSSPLGAGVGLETQY
TRBJ1-2 | TRBV7-8 | ASSLDRGRGDYGYT
TRBJ2-3 | TRBV6-5 | ASTFRRGTDTQY
TRBJ2-1 | TRBV28 | ASSSTSGRANEQF
TRBJ1-2 | TRBV24-1 | ATSSPLGGSYGYT
TRBJ2-5 | TRBV4-2 | ASSQGWGQGEETQY
TRBJ1-2 | TRBV3-1/TRBV3-2 | ASSHRQGAYYGYT
TRBJ2-3 | TRBV7-3 | ASSSQGSDTQY
TRBJ2-4 | TRBV28 | ASSPTIISGTSNIQY
TRBJ2-7 | TRBV2 | ASTLTYTSYEQY
TRBJ2-2 | TRBV7-8 | ASSSSTVGTGELF
TRBJ2-1 | TRBV11-3 | ASSSGTSFNEQF
TRBJ1-1 | TRBV28 | ASSLQGAYTEAF
TRBJ2-1 | TRBV9 | ASSVGGLTYNEQF
TRBJ2-3 | TRBV19 | ASSTRTDTQY
TRBJ1-1 | TRBV5-1 | ASSVLQGNTEAF
TRBJ1-3 | TRBV5-1 | ASSLGQLSSGNTIY
TRBJ1-5 | TRBV6-2/TRBV6-3 | ASSYGDTNQPQH
TRBJ1-1 | TRBV6-5 | ASSYWGRGTEAF
TRBJ2-5 | TRBV24-1 | ATSDPLLTGEETQY
TRBJ2-2 | TRBV11-2 | ASSSRTSTGELF
TRBJ1-6 | TRBV6-5 | ATARGYNSPLH